The rows below give T cell receptor beta chains drawn from one sample of a study of T cells in localized non-small cell lung cancer. TCRdb's table, derived via immunoSEQ multiplex PCR, lists solely in-frame clones and lacks some. The table lists 50,000 to 60,000 clones, around 90% of them singletons, with 15% to 20% in the top ten. Sequenced here: PBMCs, sampled before any cancer treatment. All receptors come from a female donor with stage II lung adenocarcinoma. Each CDR3 is given with its conserved first and last residue. Each record gives: V gene, D gene, J gene, clone size, CDR3 protein, CDR3 DNA. D genes are given only for firm matches. Only some rows state a clone size, as once, few, many or a class for expanded clones.

V gene: TRBV5-1
D gene: TRBD2
J gene: TRBJ2-1
clone size: .
CDR3 protein: CASSSPGLAGLSWNEQFF
CDR3 DNA: TGCGCCAGCAGCTCTCCCGGACTAGCGGGGCTCTCCTGGAATGAGCAGTTCTTC

V gene: TRBV5-6
D gene: .
J gene: TRBJ2-3
clone size: .
CDR3 protein: CASSLILVSDTQYF
CDR3 DNA: TGTGCCAGCAGCTTGATCCTAGTCTCAGATACGCAGTATTTT

V gene: TRBV6-5
D gene: TRBD1
J gene: TRBJ1-2
clone size: .
CDR3 protein: CASSSGQYFNYGYTF
CDR3 DNA: TGTGCCAGCAGTTCGGGACAGTACTTCAACTATGGCTACACCTTC

V gene: TRBV7-8
D gene: .
J gene: TRBJ1-5
clone size: .
CDR3 protein: CASSLGSDVSNQPQHF
CDR3 DNA: TGTGCCAGCAGCCTCGGGTCAGACGTTAGCAATCAGCCCCAGCATTTT

V gene: TRBV15
D gene: TRBD1
J gene: TRBJ1-5
clone size: .
CDR3 protein: CATSRVRDRGDQPQHF
CDR3 DNA: TGTGCCACCAGCAGAGTACGGGACAGGGGGGATCAGCCCCAGCATTTT

V gene: TRBV7-8
D gene: .
J gene: TRBJ2-3
clone size: .
CDR3 protein: CASSHTYGTDTQYF
CDR3 DNA: TGTGCCAGCAGCCATACTTACGGCACAGATACGCAGTATTTT

V gene: TRBV19
D gene: .
J gene: TRBJ2-2
clone size: once
CDR3 protein: CASRAGQINTGELFF
CDR3 DNA: TGTGCCAGTAGGGCAGGGCAAATAAACACCGGGGAGCTGTTTTTT

V gene: TRBV18
D gene: TRBD1
J gene: TRBJ2-5
clone size: once
CDR3 protein: CASSPPGQEETQYF
CDR3 DNA: TGTGCCAGCTCACCACCGGGACAGGAAGAGACCCAGTACTTC

V gene: TRBV7-9
D gene: .
J gene: TRBJ1-4
clone size: .
CDR3 protein: CASSPRWETAYNEKLFF
CDR3 DNA: TGTGCCAGCAGCCCTAGATGGGAGACAGCCTATAACGAAAAACTGTTTTTT

V gene: TRBV4-1
D gene: .
J gene: TRBJ1-2
clone size: .
CDR3 protein: CASSQAVGGFYGYTF
CDR3 DNA: TGCGCCAGCAGCCAAGCCGTGGGAGGGTTTTATGGCTACACCTTC

V gene: TRBV30
D gene: TRBD1
J gene: TRBJ1-4
clone size: .
CDR3 protein: CAWRPGQGSEKLFF
CDR3 DNA: TGTGCCTGGAGGCCGGGACAGGGGTCTGAAAAACTGTTTTTT

V gene: TRBV27
D gene: .
J gene: TRBJ1-2
clone size: .
CDR3 protein: CASSFGGSLLNYGYTF
CDR3 DNA: TGTGCCAGCAGTTTCGGGGGCTCCCTTCTCAACTATGGCTACACCTTC

V gene: TRBV2
D gene: .
J gene: TRBJ1-1
clone size: .
CDR3 protein: CASSELRYTEAFF
CDR3 DNA: TGTGCCAGCAGTGAACTGAGGTACACTGAAGCTTTCTTT

V gene: TRBV5-6
D gene: TRBD1
J gene: TRBJ1-4
clone size: .
CDR3 protein: CASSFAGQGFHEKLFF
CDR3 DNA: TGTGCCAGCAGCTTCGCGGGACAGGGGTTTCATGAAAAACTGTTTTTT

V gene: TRBV7-3
D gene: TRBD2
J gene: TRBJ2-5
clone size: .
CDR3 protein: CASSPSGGAIETQYF
CDR3 DNA: TGTGCCAGCAGTCCTAGCGGGGGGGCCATCGAGACCCAGTACTTC

V gene: TRBV29-1
D gene: .
J gene: TRBJ1-2
clone size: .
CDR3 protein: CSAGGGQGGGWNYGYTF
CDR3 DNA: TGCAGCGCCGGAGGGGGGCAGGGAGGAGGTTGGAACTATGGCTACACCTTC

V gene: TRBV6-1
D gene: TRBD2
J gene: TRBJ2-5
clone size: .
CDR3 protein: CASRGGDQGRETQYF
CDR3 DNA: TGTGCCAGCAGGGGGGGGGACCAGGGACGAGAGACCCAGTACTTC

V gene: TRBV9
D gene: TRBD2
J gene: TRBJ2-3
clone size: .
CDR3 protein: CASSVWGLAGSTDTQYF
CDR3 DNA: TGTGCCAGCAGCGTCTGGGGACTAGCGGGTTCGACAGATACGCAGTATTTT

V gene: TRBV27
D gene: .
J gene: TRBJ1-2
clone size: .
CDR3 protein: CASSFSLGGYGYTF
CDR3 DNA: TGTGCCAGCAGTTTTTCCTTAGGGGGGTATGGCTACACCTTC

V gene: TRBV6-1
D gene: .
J gene: TRBJ1-1
clone size: .
CDR3 protein: CASSEAISRNTEAFF
CDR3 DNA: TGTGCCAGCAGTGAAGCAATAAGTCGGAACACTGAAGCTTTCTTT

V gene: TRBV4-2
D gene: .
J gene: TRBJ1-1
clone size: few
CDR3 protein: CASSQDHRGAFF
CDR3 DNA: TGTGCCAGCAGCCAAGATCATAGGGGGGCTTTCTTT

V gene: TRBV11-2
D gene: .
J gene: TRBJ1-1
clone size: .
CDR3 protein: CASSLSGNTEAFF
CDR3 DNA: TGTGCCAGCAGCTTATCTGGGAACACTGAAGCTTTCTTT

V gene: TRBV7-3
D gene: TRBD1
J gene: TRBJ2-1
clone size: .
CDR3 protein: CASSSGTELYNEQFF
CDR3 DNA: TGTGCCAGCAGCTCCGGGACAGAGCTCTACAATGAGCAGTTCTTC

V gene: TRBV5-6
D gene: .
J gene: TRBJ2-1
clone size: .
CDR3 protein: CASSLGRLPYNEQFF
CDR3 DNA: TGTGCCAGCAGCTTGGGCAGACTACCCTACAATGAGCAGTTCTTC

V gene: TRBV19
D gene: .
J gene: TRBJ2-4
clone size: .
CDR3 protein: CASSPGDITKNIQYF
CDR3 DNA: TGTGCCAGTAGTCCCGGGGACATTACCAAAAACATTCAGTACTTC

V gene: TRBV5-6
D gene: TRBD2
J gene: TRBJ2-7
clone size: .
CDR3 protein: CASSLRTSGGFIYYEQYF
CDR3 DNA: TGTGCCAGCAGCCTTCGGACTAGCGGGGGGTTTATCTACTACGAGCAGTACTTC

V gene: TRBV6-5
D gene: .
J gene: TRBJ1-1
clone size: .
CDR3 protein: CASSYGGELPFF
CDR3 DNA: TGTGCCAGCAGTTACGGTGGGGAATTACCTTTCTTT

V gene: TRBV19
D gene: TRBD2
J gene: TRBJ2-1
clone size: .
CDR3 protein: CASSMGAGGLNEQFF
CDR3 DNA: TGTGCCAGTAGTATGGGAGCGGGGGGGCTCAATGAGCAGTTCTTC

V gene: TRBV27
D gene: TRBD2
J gene: TRBJ2-7
clone size: .
CDR3 protein: CASSSPRLAGGREQYF
CDR3 DNA: TGTGCCAGCAGCTCCCCCCGACTAGCGGGGGGGAGGGAGCAGTACTTC

V gene: TRBV7-9
D gene: TRBD1
J gene: TRBJ1-2
clone size: .
CDR3 protein: CASSPERQGLNYGYTF
CDR3 DNA: TGTGCCAGCAGCCCCGAGCGACAGGGACTCAACTATGGCTACACCTTC

V gene: TRBV7-9
D gene: .
J gene: TRBJ1-2
clone size: .
CDR3 protein: CASSLDGKYGYTF
CDR3 DNA: TGTGCCAGCAGCTTAGACGGCAAATATGGCTACACCTTC

V gene: TRBV27
D gene: TRBD2
J gene: TRBJ2-3
clone size: .
CDR3 protein: CASSYFGGGSTDTQYF
CDR3 DNA: TGTGCCAGCAGTTACTTCGGGGGGGGAAGCACAGATACGCAGTATTTT

V gene: TRBV9
D gene: TRBD1
J gene: TRBJ2-7
clone size: once
CDR3 protein: CASSTHGTGAYEQYF
CDR3 DNA: TGTGCCAGCAGCACCCACGGGACAGGAGCCTACGAGCAGTACTTC

V gene: TRBV5-1
D gene: .
J gene: TRBJ1-2
clone size: .
CDR3 protein: CASSLGTGLESGYTF
CDR3 DNA: TGCGCCAGCAGCTTGGGTACGGGGTTAGAGAGTGGCTACACCTTC